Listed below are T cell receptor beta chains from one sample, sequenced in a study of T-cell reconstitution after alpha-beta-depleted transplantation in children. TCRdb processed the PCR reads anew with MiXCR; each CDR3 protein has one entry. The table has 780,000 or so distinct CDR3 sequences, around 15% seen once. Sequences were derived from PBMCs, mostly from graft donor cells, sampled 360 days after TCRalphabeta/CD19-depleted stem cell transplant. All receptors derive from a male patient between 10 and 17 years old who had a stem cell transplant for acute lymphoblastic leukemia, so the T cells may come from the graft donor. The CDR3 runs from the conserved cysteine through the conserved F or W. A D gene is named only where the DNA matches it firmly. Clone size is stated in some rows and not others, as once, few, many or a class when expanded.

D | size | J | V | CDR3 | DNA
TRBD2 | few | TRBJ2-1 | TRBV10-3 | CAISESRASGSSYNEQFF | TGTGCCATCAGTGAGTCTCGGGCTAGCGGGAGCTCCTACAATGAGCAGTTCTTC
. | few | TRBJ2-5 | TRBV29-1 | CSVERARSQQETQYF | TGCAGCGTTGAGAGGGCCAGGTCACAACAAGAGACCCAGTACTTC
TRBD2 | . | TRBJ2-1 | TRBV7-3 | CASSLVAGGPEFF | TGTGCCAGCAGCTTGGTAGCGGGAGGGCCTGAGTTCTTC
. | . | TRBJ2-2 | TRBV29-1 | CSVERQGGRRLFF | TGCAGCGTTGAAAGACAGGGAGGTCGGAGGCTGTTTTTT
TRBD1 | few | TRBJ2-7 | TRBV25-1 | CASIGIPDRSSYEQYF | TGTGCCAGCATTGGGATTCCGGACAGGAGCTCCTACGAGCAGTACTTC
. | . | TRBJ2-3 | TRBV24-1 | CATSDPRRANTQYF | TGTGCCACCAGTGACCCCCGCAGGGCGAATACGCAGTATTTT
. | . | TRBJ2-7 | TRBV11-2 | CASSSGGSGDEQYF | TGTGCCAGCAGCTCCGGGGGTAGTGGCGACGAGCAGTACTTC
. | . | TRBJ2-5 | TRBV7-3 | CASSLKGVWETQYF | TGTGCCAGCAGCTTAAAAGGGGTGTGGGAGACCCAGTACTTC
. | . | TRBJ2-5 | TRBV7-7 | CASSLNVPGQETQYF | TGTGCCAGCAGCTTAAATGTACCAGGACAAGAGACCCAGTACTTC
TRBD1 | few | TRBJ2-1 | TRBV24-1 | CATSAGRDRGLTSSYNEQFF | TGTGCCACCAGTGCGGGTCGGGACAGGGGGCTCACCAGCTCCTACAATGAGCAGTTCTTC
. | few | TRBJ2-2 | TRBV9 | CASSVVPETGELFF | TGTGCCAGCAGCGTAGTGCCAGAGACCGGGGAGCTGTTTTTT
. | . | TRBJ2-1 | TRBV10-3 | CAISKLAGEGNEQFF | TGTGCCATCTCTAAACTAGCAGGAGAGGGCAATGAGCAGTTCTTC
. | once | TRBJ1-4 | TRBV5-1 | CASSIGQTPTNEKLFF | TGCGCCAGCAGCATCGGACAGACGCCAACTAATGAAAAACTGTTTTTT
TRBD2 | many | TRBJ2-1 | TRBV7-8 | CASSLKEREGPYNEQFF | TGTGCCAGCAGCTTGAAAGAGCGGGAGGGCCCATACAATGAGCAGTTCTTC
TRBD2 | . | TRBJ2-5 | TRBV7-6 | CASSSGLAGETYQETQYF | TGTGCCAGCAGCTCCGGACTAGCGGGAGAAACGTACCAAGAGACCCAGTACTTC
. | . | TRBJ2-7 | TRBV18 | CASSKPGLTASYEQYF | TGTGCCAGCTCAAAACCGGGACTGACCGCATCCTACGAGCAGTACTTC
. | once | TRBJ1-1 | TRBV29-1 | CSVEQGTTEAFF | TGCAGCGTTGAGCAGGGAACCACTGAAGCTTTCTTT
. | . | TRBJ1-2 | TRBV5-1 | CASSLFGGGKANYGYTF | TGCGCCAGCAGCTTATTCGGGGGTGGAAAAGCTAACTATGGCTACACCTTC
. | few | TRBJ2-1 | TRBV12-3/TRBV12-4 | CASRQSANEQFF | TGTGCCAGCAGACAATCGGCCAATGAGCAGTTCTTC
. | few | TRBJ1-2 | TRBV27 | CASSFQSNYGYTF | TGTGCCAGCAGTTTTCAATCTAACTATGGCTACACCTTC
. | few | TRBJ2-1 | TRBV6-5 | CASSYRGQDIFYNEQFF | TGTGCCAGCAGTTACAGGGGTCAGGATATCTTTTACAATGAGCAGTTCTTC
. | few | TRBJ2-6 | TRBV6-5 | CASSYGRLGANVLTF | TGTGCCAGCAGTTACGGCAGGTTAGGGGCCAACGTCCTGACTTTC
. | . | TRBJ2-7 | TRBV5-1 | CASSTGWGASYEQYF | TGCGCCAGCAGCACCGGGTGGGGTGCCTCCTACGAGCAGTACTTC
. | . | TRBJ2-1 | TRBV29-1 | CSVEWDSADNEQFF | TGCAGCGTTGAATGGGATTCCGCTGACAATGAGCAGTTCTTC
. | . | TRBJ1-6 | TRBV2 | CASSGGVEPLHF | TGTGCCAGCAGTGGTGGTGTGGAACCCCTCCACTTT
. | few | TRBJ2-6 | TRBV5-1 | CASSLGLADLSGANVLTF | TGCGCCAGCAGCTTGGGGCTAGCTGACTTGTCTGGGGCCAACGTCCTGACTTTC
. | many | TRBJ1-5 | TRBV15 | CATSRSGNSNQPQHF | TGTGCCACCAGCAGGTCAGGAAATAGCAATCAGCCCCAGCATTTT
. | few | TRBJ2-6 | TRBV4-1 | CASSQPGLRLSGANVLTF | TGCGCCAGCAGCCAACCGGGCCTACGGCTCTCTGGGGCCAACGTCCTGACTTTC
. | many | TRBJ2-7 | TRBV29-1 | CSVGGNNSYEQYF | TGCAGCGTTGGGGGGAATAATTCCTACGAGCAGTACTTC
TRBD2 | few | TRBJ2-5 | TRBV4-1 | CASSQDWGLAGGETQYF | TGCGCCAGCAGCCAAGACTGGGGACTAGCGGGAGGAGAGACCCAGTACTTC
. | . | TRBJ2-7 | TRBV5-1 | CASSPGSFSYEQYF | TGCGCCAGCAGCCCCGGGAGTTTCTCCTACGAGCAGTACTTC
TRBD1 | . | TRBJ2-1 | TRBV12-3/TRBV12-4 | CASSLSLGQNEQFF | TGTGCCAGCAGTTTGTCACTGGGACAGAATGAGCAGTTCTTC
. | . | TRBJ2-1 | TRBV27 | CASSPDATTTMRQFF | TGTGCCAGCAGTCCCGACGCCACTACTACAATGAGGCAGTTCTTC
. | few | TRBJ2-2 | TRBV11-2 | CASSFFSTGELFF | TGTGCCAGCAGCTTCTTCAGCACCGGGGAGCTGTTTTTT
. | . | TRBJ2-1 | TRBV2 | CASSESRGQFF | TGTGCCAGCAGTGAATCCCGCGGGCAGTTCTTC
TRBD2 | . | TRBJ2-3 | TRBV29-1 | CSVPGLADSTDTQYF | TGCAGCGTCCCCGGACTAGCGGATAGCACAGATACGCAGTATTTT
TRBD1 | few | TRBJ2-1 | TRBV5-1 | CASTMGQGPYNEQFF | TGCGCCAGCACCATGGGACAGGGCCCCTACAATGAGCAGTTCTTC
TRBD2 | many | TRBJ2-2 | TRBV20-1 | CSASPGLSNTGELFF | TGCAGTGCTAGTCCGGGACTATCGAACACCGGGGAGCTGTTTTTT
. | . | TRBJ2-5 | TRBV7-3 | CASSSTSSLGETQYF | TGTGCCAGCAGTTCCACTAGCAGCCTCGGAGAGACCCAGTACTTC
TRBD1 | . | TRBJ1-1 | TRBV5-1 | CASSAPGTASTKAFF | TGCGCCAGCAGCGCTCCCGGGACAGCTTCAACAAAAGCTTTCTTT
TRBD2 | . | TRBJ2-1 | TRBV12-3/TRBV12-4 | CASSPDAGGHYNEQFF | TGTGCCAGCAGTCCTGACGCGGGAGGGCATTACAATGAGCAGTTCTTC
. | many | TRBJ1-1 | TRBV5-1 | CASSSGNTEAFF | TGCGCCAGCAGCTCAGGGAACACTGAAGCTTTCTTT
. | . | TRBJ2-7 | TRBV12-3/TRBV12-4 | CASRRGGANSAYEQYF | TGTGCCAGCAGAAGGGGGGGGGCGAATTCGGCCTACGAGCAGTACTTC
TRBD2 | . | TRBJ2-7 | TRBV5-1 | CASSFDIFGTRSSYEQYF | TGCGCCAGCAGCTTTGATATCTTCGGGACTAGGTCATCCTACGAGCAGTACTTC
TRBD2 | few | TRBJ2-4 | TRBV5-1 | CASSFWGGVTKNIQYF | TGCGCCAGCAGCTTCTGGGGGGGAGTGACCAAAAACATTCAGTACTTC
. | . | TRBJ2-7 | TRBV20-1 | CSARPGPFPLVNYEQYF | TGCAGTGCTCGTCCTGGCCCCTTTCCGTTAGTCAACTACGAGCAGTACTTC
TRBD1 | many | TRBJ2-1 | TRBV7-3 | CASSSRQGAGYNEQFF | TGTGCCAGCAGCTCGAGGCAGGGGGCCGGCTACAATGAGCAGTTCTTC
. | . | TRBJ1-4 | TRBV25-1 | CASRGNPGRYEKLFF | TGTGCCAGCAGGGGGAATCCGGGACGGTATGAAAAACTGTTTTTT
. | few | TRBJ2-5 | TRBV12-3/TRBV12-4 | CASSPDGFQETQYF | TGTGCCAGCAGCCCGGACGGATTCCAAGAGACCCAGTACTTC
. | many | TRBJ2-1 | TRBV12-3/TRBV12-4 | CASSSHRDEQFF | TGTGCCAGCAGTTCCCACCGGGATGAGCAGTTCTTC
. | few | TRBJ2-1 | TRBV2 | CASSIPGDEQFF | TGTGCCAGCAGCATTCCGGGGGATGAGCAGTTCTTC
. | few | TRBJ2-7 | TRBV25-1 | CASSRAGIPSYEQYF | TGTGCCAGCAGCAGGGCGGGGATCCCCTCCTACGAGCAGTACTTC
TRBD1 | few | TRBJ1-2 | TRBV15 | CATSSFPLGRGTSINYGYTF | TGTGCCACCAGCTCCTTCCCCCTCGGCAGGGGGACAAGTATCAACTATGGCTACACCTTC
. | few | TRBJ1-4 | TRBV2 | CASRGGVAEKLFF | TGTGCCAGCCGTGGGGGGGTTGCCGAAAAACTGTTTTTT
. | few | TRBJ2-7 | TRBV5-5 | CASSRTGGTVSYEQYF | TGTGCCAGCAGCCGGACTGGCGGGACAGTCTCCTACGAGCAGTACTTC
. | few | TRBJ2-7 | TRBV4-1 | CASSQAVRERANYEQYF | TGCGCCAGCAGCCAAGCGGTTCGGGAGAGGGCCAACTACGAGCAGTACTTC
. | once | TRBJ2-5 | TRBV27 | CASSSLRLVRETQYF | TGTGCCAGCAGTTCCCTGAGACTAGTCCGAGAGACCCAGTACTTC